This T cell receptor beta chain was recorded in a study of cytomegalovirus exposure and HLA in healthy donors (dated by TCRdb to the late 2010s). Regarding the research as a whole: An earlier analysis of some 550 of the donors reported about 290 Gb of sequence data and approximately 110 million unique TCR beta sequences from about 180 million T cells. A later genetic analysis used genome-wide SNP genotypes for about 60% of the roughly 670 donors, treating that subset as a discovery cohort. Class I and class II HLA loci were covered by the typing at four-digit resolution. Typing coverage varied by locus: about 629-640 donors for A, B, C, DRB1 and DQB1; approximately 500 for DQA1; some 610 for DPA1; about 450 for DPB1. The study aimed to test whether signatures of past pathogen exposure could be identified by cataloging public T cell receptors. To study patterns of TCR occurrence, a later analysis re-analyzed previously published TCR beta repertoires from 700 or so donors and added high-resolution HLA genotyping. Among around 400 genotyped donors of the cohort, an average of around 250,000 unique TCR beta nucleotide sequences was sequenced per donor, of which about 19% were non-productive. An earlier analysis of approximately 630 of the donors applied high-throughput TCR beta sequencing to assess whether each TCR beta V gene segment acted as functional or pseudogenic. Because of strong linkage in the cohort, roughly five DR-DQ haplotypes were treated as single units for association and clustering. The later analysis used no new phenotypic data to find candidate immune exposures, relying instead on TCR beta sequences and their occurrence across donors. Donor age, sex, ethnicity and CMV serostatus were compiled alongside the repertoire data. To predict cytomegalovirus infection status, the study brought together high-throughput TCR immunosequencing, statistical association of individual TCRs with disease status, and machine learning. Along with the roughly 670-subject first cohort, a separate validation cohort of 120 different subjects was used. All discovery cohort repertoires had been generated on a single sequencing platform. The T cell repertoires of some 670 subjects were profiled by immunosequencing and related to cytomegalovirus serostatus. About 310 gigabases of sequencing data and roughly 90 million unique TCR sequences were included in an early release covering roughly 600 HLA-typed donors. The genetic ancestry cluster associated with self-reported Caucasian donors included about four fifths of the approximately 410 genotyped donors.

A remark on this clone: It has no known antigen specificity. Per-base quality was not reported, and no clone a single base away is much larger than it.

In total, roughly 670 healthy bone marrow donors made up the cohort. All cohort members were sampled while nominally healthy, although unrecorded immune exposures were likely present. The donor was CMV seropositive and was included in the group of 250 to 350 seropositive cohort members. A peripheral blood sample was collected from each donor, and TCR beta sequencing was performed on peripheral blood mononuclear cells. Genomic DNA extraction from the blood cell samples was performed with the Qiagen DNeasy Blood Extraction Kit. Library preparation was by the immunoSEQ multiplex PCR assay. For the multiplex PCR, a mixture combining 60 forward primers for TCR Vbeta segments and 13 reverse primers for TCR Jbeta segments was used. The CDR3 region of rearranged TCR beta genes was amplified from genomic DNA by a multiplex PCR assay. On the Illumina HiSeq System, the amplified TCR beta libraries were sequenced as 87-base-pair reads. The study's processing was this. A later analysis tallied around 82 million unique TCR beta chains across the 666 repertoires, and around 10 million of those chains were shared by two or more donors. Raw reads were error-corrected and collapsed into unique sequences by a nearest-neighbor algorithm in which closely related sequences were merged to remove PCR and sequencing errors. V, D and J gene segments were assigned by aligning CDR3 sequences to IMGT reference sequences. Each retained sequence needed at least a six-nucleotide match to both a V gene segment and a J gene segment. Rearrangements were called productive when the CDR3 lacked stop codons and stayed in frame with V and J; all others were non-productive. Following IMGT convention, CDR3 was defined as the stretch from the second conserved V-encoded cysteine to the conserved J-encoded phenylalanine. The earlier analysis of about 500 of the donors excluded sequences that lacked an unambiguous match to a single V gene segment. An earlier analysis of a few hundred of the donors called V segments functional above 56.7% productive rearrangements and segregating when the between-donor standard deviation exceeded 5%. A statistical classification framework was built for diagnosing cytomegalovirus status from the catalog of TCR beta chain sequences. In a later analysis, TCR nucleotide sequences were compared against IMGT/GENE-DB human TR gene sequences so that V and J genes could be assigned. The TCRdist pipeline was used in a later analysis to assign CDR3 sequences and most-parsimonious VDJ recombination scenarios. In a later analysis, each TCR beta chain was defined by its CDR3 amino acid sequence together with its V-gene family, and reads lacking a unique V-gene family were excluded. In a later analysis, 550 to 650 highly shared, low-generation-probability nucleotide sequences were removed to address suspected cross-contamination and a sequencing artifact. In a later analysis, a clonal expansion index for each public chain was calculated from normalized within-repertoire ranks of inferred template counts. In a later analysis, generation probabilities were computed with a VDJ recombination model fitted to out-of-frame rearrangements, and the resulting probabilities were checked against IGoR. In a later analysis, hypergeometric tests were used to score TCR-TCR, TCR-HLA and TCR-CMV co-occurrence, with a repertoire-size bias correction applied to TCR pairs. A later analysis estimated false discovery rates by permuting HLA or CMV assignments 20 times. In a later analysis, co-occurring TCRs were grouped using DBSCAN, and TCRdist sequence similarity was added for clustering within HLA-allele-positive subsets. Repertoires with fewer than 30,000 or more than 120,000 public chains were left out of co-occurrence clustering, as were about 5 repertoires with anomalous nucleotide sharing. In its TCRdb copy, this immuneACCESS table keeps in-frame sequences only and misses some clones. Where compared with another copy, unresolved V genes explain less than half of these, and the others have no known cause. D and trimming come from the DNA, and the V and J calls and clone size come from that table. In this sample the table shows about 240,000 clones, roughly 87% of which occur a single time. The ten largest clones take up approximately 5.3% of the sample.

The research as a whole found: Linkage disequilibrium might explain the correlated functional status among segregating V segments, but an unknown experimental factor could not be ruled out. A group of highly shared sequence variants was considered likely to be a technical artifact of the sequencing pipeline. Most TCR sequences were seen in very few donors, while some public TCRs were found in many individuals. When HLA alleles, especially DR and DQ, strongly co-occurred, TCR associations were difficult to assign to individual alleles. In a later analysis, HLA-associated TCR beta chains showed more clonal expansion and lower generation probabilities than non-associated chains that were equally common. According to the authors, the approach could potentially be generalized to other disease states and immunological phenotypes. In a later analysis, the rate of TCR association differed among HLA loci, with DRB1 alleles having the most associated TCRs and HLA-C alleles having the fewest. The classifier was reported to diagnose cytomegalovirus status with high specificity and sensitivity in both the original and validation cohorts. Roughly uniform sequencing depth across donors was assumed in presence/absence analyses, although this assumption may not hold. In a later analysis, most CMV-associated TCR beta chains were found to appear HLA-restricted, with HLA associations seemingly driven largely by CMV exposure. A further reported finding was that TCR beta sequences accurately predicted the HLA-A and HLA-B alleles for most subjects in the first cohort. In an earlier analysis of 450 to 750 of the donors, most TCR beta V segments appeared in productive rearrangements about 87% or about 30% of the time, broadly matching IMGT annotations. Specific HLA alleles were associated with over 15,000 TCR beta sequences at a false discovery rate of 0.05 in a later analysis. CMV serostatus was the only immune exposure information available for the cohort. In a later analysis, several top co-occurrence clusters were reported to appear linked to parvovirus B19, influenza, CMV and Epstein-Barr virus. Because HLA typing was missing for some donors at each locus, association tests included only the typed subset. The earlier analysis of 587 of the donors excluded 15 to 20 rarely observed V segments, including chromosome 9 orphons, because counts were too low. In vitro tests confirmed that three of the cytomegalovirus-associated TCR beta chains recognize cytomegalovirus antigens. A later genetic analysis associated a missense DCLRE1C variant with V-gene and J-gene trimming of TCR beta chains, and an independent cohort replicated the association. Because the 87-base-pair reads could not distinguish some IMGT-functional V segments, including TRBV6-2 and TRBV6-3, those segments were excluded. In this cohort, only TCR beta chains were sequenced, and detectable features were limited by the absence of alpha or paired-chain data. Compared with the roughly 720-donor mean, donors in an Asian-associated ancestry cluster had fewer N-insertions in productive TCRs, according to a later genetic analysis. A total of about 150 TCR beta chains were listed by the study as associated with cytomegalovirus.

The CDR3 has 15 amino acids, counting the end cysteine and phenylalanine. The retained sequence is limited to the CDR3, 45 bases, with the frame set at the first base. In the germline V gene, CDR1 corresponds to SGHRS and CDR2 to YFSETQ. Relative to germline, V is missing 4 bases and J is missing 5 bases, with 6 bases of the junction outside any gene match. The receptor was derived from a middle-aged woman in good health and CMV-seropositive. The chain couples TRBV5-1 to TRBJ1-5, and 10 bases in between align with TRBD1. Sequencing input: PBMCs. The sequenced DNA is TGCGCCAGCAGCCCGGACAGGGGGAGCGATCAGCCCCAGCATTTT. Protein translation: CASSPDRGSDQPQHF.